This T cell receptor beta chain was sequenced in a study of OX40 agonist ivuxolimab in advanced cancers. Background on the study: Ivuxolimab, an agonist antibody against OX40 (CD134), was given to patients. All patients had ivuxolimab intravenously every 2 weeks at 0.01 to 10 mg/kg. Study results and caveats: Researchers report that CD8+ T cells had, on average, more expanded clones than CD4+.

Sequencing was performed with immunoSEQ multiplex PCR; in TCRdb, only in-frame clones are kept and a portion is missing. The sample has roughly 40,000 clones; approximately 81% are singletons. Autoimmune disease history or systemic immunosuppression was exclusionary. Ends included, the CDR3 has 13 residues. Germline lookup yields CDR1 SGDLS and CDR2 YYNGEE. Concerning this clone itself: Its antigen is not known. This CDR3 is missing its conserved last phenylalanine or tryptophan, likely due to a read error. No DNA is shown, since the ends of the CDR3 on it are uncertain; the CDR3 is the one TCRdb lists.

The sequenced sample was CD4+ or CD8+ T cells sorted from blood, obtained in a trial of the OX40 agonist ivuxolimab. This chain links TRBV9 with TRBJ1-1; the D call in the table, TRBD1, was not verified against the DNA. This receptor was identified in an adult with an advanced solid tumor such as melanoma, head and neck, liver or kidney cancer. CDR3 sequence reads: CASSVDRGRPLRL.